This TCR beta chain emerged from a study of T cell responses to AZD1222 COVID-19 vaccine. Regarding the study as a whole: Among vaccine-associated CD4 TCRs, coverage spanned spike, with dominance at 160-218 and 743-854.

Concerning this clone: Its target is not known.

TCRdb's copy holds only in-frame clones and misses some; the assay was immunoSEQ multiplex PCR. The sample records roughly 120,000 clones, roughly 88% being singletons. Germline CDR1 is SGHDT and CDR2 is YYEEEE. The CDR3 length is 15 residues. Trimming took off 2 bases at V and 1 base at J, with 9 bases between the two ends. This sequence was found in an adult in good health. The V gene is TRBV5-6, the J gene TRBJ2-2; D not resolved. The sequences come from peripheral blood, collected on day 0 of AZD1222 vaccination. The DNA of the CDR3 is TGTGCCAGCAGCTTAAGGCCATTGAACACCGGGGAGCTGTTTTTT. It yields the protein CASSLRPLNTGELFF.